This paragraph covers one T cell receptor beta chain sequence. This entry belongs to a study of blood T cell repertoires in COVID-19. Turning to the study itself: Material from acute and convalescent COVID-19 was sourced from the United States, Italy and Spain.

Germline CDR1 reads LGHNA; CDR2 reads YNFKEQ. This CDR3 contains 14 residues. V lost 5 bases and J 2 bases, leaving 13 bases between the germline ends. Libraries were prepared by immunoSEQ multiplex PCR; TCRdb keeps only in-frame clonotypes and omits some of them. Of 85,000 to 100,000 clones in the sample, just over 85% are singletons; the top ten hold 25% to 35%. Sequencing was carried out using peripheral blood. This receptor was identified in a man aged 45-60 years with active or convalescent COVID-19. The V and J genes are TRBV4-2 and TRBJ2-7; D possibly corresponds to TRBD2 (6 bases). The CDR3 reads CASSKGTGPYEQYF. In nucleotides, the CDR3 is TGTGCCAGCAGCAAAGGGACTGGGCCCTACGAGCAGTACTTC.